A selection of T cell receptor beta chains follows, all from one sample in a study of neurological immune-mediated disorders. TCRdb reprocessed the 5' RACE reads via MiXCR and lists one record per CDR3 protein. The table records about 66,000 distinct CDR3 sequences, roughly 4.3% of them present only once. Specimen: PBMCs. The receptors shown here come from a man aged 25-45 years with multiple sclerosis. Each CDR3 is given with its conserved first and last residue. A D gene is named only where the DNA matches it firmly. Rows may omit the clone size; those that give it use once, few, many or a size class.

DNA,CDR3,V,J,D,size
TGTGCCAGCAGTTTGGGCATTTCTTACGAGCAGTACTTC,CASSLGISYEQYF,TRBV12-3/TRBV12-4,TRBJ2-7,-,medium-sized
TGCGCCAGCAGCCCCCTCGGGGACAGGGTCACCGGGGAGCTGTTTTTT,CASSPLGDRVTGELFF,TRBV5-1,TRBJ2-2,TRBD1,many
TGTGCCAGCAGTTCGAACAGGGCTAGCACAGATACGCAGTATTTT,CASSSNRASTDTQYF,TRBV12-3/TRBV12-4,TRBJ2-3,-,many
TGTGCCATCAGTGACCAGGGCAGAAATGAGCAGTTCTTC,CAISDQGRNEQFF,TRBV10-3,TRBJ2-1,-,many
TGTGCCAGCAGCGTAGATAAATCGGTAATCGGCCACACCTTC,CASSVDKSVIGHTF,TRBV9,TRBJ1-2,-,-
TGTGCCAGCAGGGGCCGGGGCAATCAGCCCCAGCATTTT,CASRGRGNQPQHF,TRBV6-5,TRBJ1-5,-,few
TGCGCCAGCAGCGCTTTCGGGTCCTATAATTCACCCCTCCACTTT,CASSAFGSYNSPLHF,TRBV5-1,TRBJ1-6,-,many
TGCAGCTATCCGGGGGTAATTCGGCCAGTTGAGCAGTTCTTC,CSYPGVIRPVEQFF,TRBV20-1,TRBJ2-1,-,-
TGTGCCAGCAGCTTAGATATAGGCGGCTACACCTTC,CASSLDIGGYTF,TRBV7-9,TRBJ1-2,-,many
TGTGCCAGCAGCCGAAGCCCTAGCACAGATACGCAGTATTTT,CASSRSPSTDTQYF,TRBV3-1,TRBJ2-3,-,many
TGCAGTGCTAGTTGGGACAGGGACACTGAAGCTTTCTTT,CSASWDRDTEAFF,TRBV20-1,TRBJ1-1,TRBD1,many
TGTGCCAGCAGCGTAGCTCTTGGAAAGGGGGACGAAAAACTGTTTTTT,CASSVALGKGDEKLFF,TRBV9,TRBJ1-4,-,-
TGCAGTGCTAGGGATTATTCTGGGGCCAACGTCCTGACTTTC,CSARDYSGANVLTF,TRBV20-1,TRBJ2-6,-,many
TGTGCCAGCAGTTTAGGTCCGGCTAGCGGGGTTAGCACAGATACGCAGTATTTT,CASSLGPASGVSTDTQYF,TRBV27,TRBJ2-3,TRBD2,-
TGCAGTGCTAGAGTCTTACAGGGGAACACTGAAGCTTTCTTT,CSARVLQGNTEAFF,TRBV20-1,TRBJ1-1,-,-
TGTGCCAGCAGCGTACTGGAATTCGGGAACACTGAAGCTTTCTTT,CASSVLEFGNTEAFF,TRBV9,TRBJ1-1,-,many
TGTGCCAGCAGACCTTATACAGGGATGAACACTGAAGCTTTCTTT,CASRPYTGMNTEAFF,TRBV7-8,TRBJ1-1,-,few
TGTGCCATCAGTGAGTCGGAGTGGACGATTGAAGCTTTCTTT,CAISESEWTIEAFF,TRBV10-3,TRBJ1-1,-,-
TGTGCCAGCAGCTTACGAAGTACGGGACAGGACAACTATGGCTACACCTTC,CASSLRSTGQDNYGYTF,TRBV5-5,TRBJ1-2,TRBD1,many
TGCGCCAGCAGCCCGGGACAGGAGATAGGTGGCTACACCTTC,CASSPGQEIGGYTF,TRBV5-1,TRBJ1-2,TRBD1,many
TGTGCCAGCAGCTGGACCCTTATGAACACTGAAGCTTTCTTT,CASSWTLMNTEAFF,TRBV12-3/TRBV12-4,TRBJ1-1,-,many
TGTGCCAGCAGCCAGGGATCGGGGGGAGCCAAAAACATTCAGTACTTC,CASSQGSGGAKNIQYF,TRBV7-2,TRBJ2-4,TRBD2,many
TGCGCCAGCAGTGAAACAGGGAATACCTACGAGCAGTACTTC,CASSETGNTYEQYF,TRBV10-1,TRBJ2-7,-,many
TGCAGTGCTGAGGACCGGCGCGGGGGGGCCGATGAGCAGTTCTTC,CSAEDRRGGADEQFF,TRBV20-1,TRBJ2-1,TRBD2,many
TGTGCCAGCAGCCGACCCAGGGACAGTATGAACACTGAAGCTTTCTTT,CASSRPRDSMNTEAFF,TRBV14,TRBJ1-1,TRBD1,many
TGCGCCAGCAGCTTGGGCGACACCGGGGAGCTGTTTTTT,CASSLGDTGELFF,TRBV5-1,TRBJ2-2,-,-
TGTGCCATCGGGGCAGATACGCAGTATTTT,CAIGADTQYF,TRBV10-3,TRBJ2-3,-,many
TGCGCCAGCAGCTTCGGGCGGCTCATGAACACTGAAGCTTTCTTT,CASSFGRLMNTEAFF,TRBV5-1,TRBJ1-1,-,many
TGTGCCAGCAGTGAAGCGCTCCGGGTAGGGGACTCCTACGAGCAGTACTTC,CASSEALRVGDSYEQYF,TRBV6-1,TRBJ2-7,-,many
TGTGCCAGCAGCGAGGGGAGTTGGGGCACAGATACGCAGTATTTT,CASSEGSWGTDTQYF,TRBV9,TRBJ2-3,-,many
TGTGCCAGCAGCACCTCCCCAGGGGTCTCGGGGTACTATGGCTACACCTTC,CASSTSPGVSGYYGYTF,TRBV12-3/TRBV12-4,TRBJ1-2,-,-
TGTGCCAGCATGCAGGTCTGGGGTGGCACTGAAGCTTTCTTT,CASMQVWGGTEAFF,TRBV6-5,TRBJ1-1,-,many
TGCGCCAGCAGCCAGCGGGACAGTGCCTACGAGCAGTACTTC,CASSQRDSAYEQYF,TRBV4-1,TRBJ2-7,-,-
TGCGCCAGCAGCTTGGAGGGGCCAGGGACCGGGGAGCTGTTTTTT,CASSLEGPGTGELFF,TRBV5-1,TRBJ2-2,-,many
TGTGCCAGCCTAACCCCCGGACAGTTTAAAGGCACTGAAGCTTTCTTT,CASLTPGQFKGTEAFF,TRBV6-2/TRBV6-3,TRBJ1-1,-,many
TGTGCCATCAGTGAGCCCCTCGATATACAGGGGGCGCGGGACTATGGCTACACCTTC,CAISEPLDIQGARDYGYTF,TRBV10-3,TRBJ1-2,TRBD1,medium-sized
TGTGCCAGCAGCGCGCAAGGTTCTTCCTACAATGAGCAGTTCTTC,CASSAQGSSYNEQFF,TRBV6-4,TRBJ2-1,-,many
TGTGCCAGCAGCGCCTATATGAACACTGAAGCTTTCTTT,CASSAYMNTEAFF,TRBV9,TRBJ1-1,-,-
TGCGCCAGCTCGGACCTGCCCTCCTACGAGCAGTACTTC,CASSDLPSYEQYF,TRBV5-1,TRBJ2-7,-,-
TGTGCCAGCAGTTCGGGGGAGACTAGCACAGATACGCAGTATTTT,CASSSGETSTDTQYF,TRBV12-3/TRBV12-4,TRBJ2-3,-,-
TGCAGTGCTAGAGAGCACTTGACAAATAGGCCTAATGAAAAACTGTTTTTT,CSAREHLTNRPNEKLFF,TRBV20-1,TRBJ1-4,-,few
TGTGCCAGCAGCTGGACAGGGGGCACTGAAGCTTTCTTT,CASSWTGGTEAFF,TRBV11-2,TRBJ1-1,TRBD1,many
TGCGCCAGCAGCCAAGTAAACCCGGGGTACGGCTACACCTTC,CASSQVNPGYGYTF,TRBV4-1,TRBJ1-2,-,many
TGCGCCAGCAGCCCCGGGACAGAAAACACTGAAGCTTTCTTT,CASSPGTENTEAFF,TRBV5-1,TRBJ1-1,TRBD1,few
TGTGCCACCAGTGACCGAGGACTAGTTTTTAGTGAGCAGTTCTTC,CATSDRGLVFSEQFF,TRBV24-1,TRBJ2-1,TRBD2,many
TGTGCCAGCAGCGTAGAACAGGGGATCAATGAGCAGTTCTTC,CASSVEQGINEQFF,TRBV9,TRBJ2-1,TRBD1,many
TGCGCCAGCAGCCAAGGGGGCGTGGGAAGGGAAAATGAAGCTTTCTTT,CASSQGGVGRENEAFF,TRBV4-1,TRBJ1-1,-,many
TGTGCCAGCAGTTTACGAACAGGTTTATCCTACGAGCAGTACTTC,CASSLRTGLSYEQYF,TRBV27,TRBJ2-7,-,many